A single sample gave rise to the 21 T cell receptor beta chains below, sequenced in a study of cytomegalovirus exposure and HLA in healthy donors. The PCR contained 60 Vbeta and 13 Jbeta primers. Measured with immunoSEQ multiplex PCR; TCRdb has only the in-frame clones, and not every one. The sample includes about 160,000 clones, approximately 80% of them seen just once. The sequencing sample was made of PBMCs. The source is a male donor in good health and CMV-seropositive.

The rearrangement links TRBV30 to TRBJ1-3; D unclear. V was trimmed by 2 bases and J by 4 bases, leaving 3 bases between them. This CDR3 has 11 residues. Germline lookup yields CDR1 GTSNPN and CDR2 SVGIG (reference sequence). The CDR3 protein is CAWSPGNTIYF. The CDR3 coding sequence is TGTGCCTGGAGTCCGGGAAACACCATATATTTT.

This CDR3 is CASSQPGLAGRGELFF. CDR3 nucleotide sequence: TGTGCCAGCAGCCAGCCGGGACTAGCGGGTCGCGGGGAGCTGTTTTTT. The genes are TRBV4-2 and TRBJ2-2; 12 nucleotides agree with TRBD2. The CDR3 covers 16 residues. J was trimmed by 7 bases and V by 3 bases; bases with no gene match: 6. Germline assignment: CDR1 LGHNA and CDR2 YNFKEQ.

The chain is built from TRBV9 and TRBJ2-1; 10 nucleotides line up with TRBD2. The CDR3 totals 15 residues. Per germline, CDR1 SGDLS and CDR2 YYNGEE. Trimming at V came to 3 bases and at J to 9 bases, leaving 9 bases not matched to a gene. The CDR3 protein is CASSDTSGIRSEQFF. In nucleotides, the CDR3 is TGTGCCAGCAGCGACACTAGCGGGATTCGGAGTGAGCAGTTCTTC.

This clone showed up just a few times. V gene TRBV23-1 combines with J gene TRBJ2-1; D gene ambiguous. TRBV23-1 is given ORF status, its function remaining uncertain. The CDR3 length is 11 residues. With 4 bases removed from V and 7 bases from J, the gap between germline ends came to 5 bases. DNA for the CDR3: TGCGCCAGCAGTCTCAGGAATGAGCAGTTCTTC. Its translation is CASSLRNEQFF.

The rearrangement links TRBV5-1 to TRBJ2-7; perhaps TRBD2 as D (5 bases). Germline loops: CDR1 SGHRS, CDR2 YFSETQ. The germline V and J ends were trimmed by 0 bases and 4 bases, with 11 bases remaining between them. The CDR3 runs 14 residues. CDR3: CASSLGSGKYEQYF. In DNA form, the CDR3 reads TGCGCCAGCAGCTTGGGCTCCGGGAAATACGAGCAGTACTTC.

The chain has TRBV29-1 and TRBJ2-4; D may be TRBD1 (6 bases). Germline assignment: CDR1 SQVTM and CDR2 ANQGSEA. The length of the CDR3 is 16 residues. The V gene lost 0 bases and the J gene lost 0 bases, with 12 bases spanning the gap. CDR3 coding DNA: TGCAGCGTTGAAGATCAGGGGTGGCTAGCCAAAAACATTCAGTACTTC. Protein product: CSVEDQGWLAKNIQYF.

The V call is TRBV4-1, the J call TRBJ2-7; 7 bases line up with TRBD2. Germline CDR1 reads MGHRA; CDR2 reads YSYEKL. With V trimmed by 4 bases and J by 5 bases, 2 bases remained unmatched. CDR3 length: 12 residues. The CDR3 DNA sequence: TGCGCCAGCAGCCTCGCGGGAGACGAGCAGTACTTC. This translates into CASSLAGDEQYF.

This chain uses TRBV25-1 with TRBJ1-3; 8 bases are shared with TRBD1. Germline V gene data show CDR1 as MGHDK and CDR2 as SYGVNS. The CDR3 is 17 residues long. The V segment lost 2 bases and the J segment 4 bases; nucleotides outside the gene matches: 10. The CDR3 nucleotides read TGTGCCAGCAGTGAAAGGGATAGGGGACAGGCGGGAAACACCATATATTTT. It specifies CASSERDRGQAGNTIYF. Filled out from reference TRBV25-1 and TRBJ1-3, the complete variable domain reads EADIYQTPRYLVIGTGKKITLECSQTMGHDKMYWYQQDPGMELHLIHYSYGVNSTEKGDLSSESTVSRIRTEHFPLTLESARPSHTSQYLCASSERDRGQAGNTIYFGEGSWLTVV.

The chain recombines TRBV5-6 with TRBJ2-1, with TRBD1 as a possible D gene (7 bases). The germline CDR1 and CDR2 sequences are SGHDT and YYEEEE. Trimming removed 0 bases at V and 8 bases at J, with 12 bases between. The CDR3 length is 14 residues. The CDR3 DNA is TGTGCCAGCAGCTTGGTCCAGGGGGGTGATGAGCAGTTCTTC. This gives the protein CASSLVQGGDEQFF. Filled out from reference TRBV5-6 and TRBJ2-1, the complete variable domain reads DAGVTQSPTHLIKTRGQQVTLRCSPKSGHDTVSWYQQALGQGPQFIFQYYEEEERQRGNFPDRFSGHQFPNYSSELNVNALLLGDSALYLCASSLVQGGDEQFFGPGTRLTVL.

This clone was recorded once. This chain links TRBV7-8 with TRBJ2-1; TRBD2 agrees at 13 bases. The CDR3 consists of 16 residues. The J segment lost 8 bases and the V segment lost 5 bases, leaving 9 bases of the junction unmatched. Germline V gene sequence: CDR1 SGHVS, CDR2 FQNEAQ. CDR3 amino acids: CASSPTSGRYIYEQFF. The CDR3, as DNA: TGTGCCAGCAGCCCGACTAGCGGGAGGTATATATATGAGCAGTTCTTC.

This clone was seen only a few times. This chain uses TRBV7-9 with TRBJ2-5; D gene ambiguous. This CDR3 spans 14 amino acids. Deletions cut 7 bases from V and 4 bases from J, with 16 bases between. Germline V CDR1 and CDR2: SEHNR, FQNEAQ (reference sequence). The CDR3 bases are TGTGCCAGCAACAGCTTGGGTCCAGGAGAGACCCAGTACTTC. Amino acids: CASNSLGPGETQYF.

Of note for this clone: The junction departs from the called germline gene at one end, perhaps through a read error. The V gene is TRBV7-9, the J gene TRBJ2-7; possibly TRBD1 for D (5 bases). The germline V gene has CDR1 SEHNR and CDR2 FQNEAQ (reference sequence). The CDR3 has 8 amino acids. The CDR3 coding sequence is TGTTCCACGGACCCAGGGATCTTC. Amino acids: CSTDPGIF.

This chain's CDR3 is CASSVGGTSGYLNEQFF. CDR3 DNA sequence: TGTGCCAGCAGCGTGGGGGGGACTAGCGGCTACTTGAATGAGCAGTTCTTC. The chain is built from TRBV9 and TRBJ2-1; 11 bases fit TRBD2. Germline CDR1 SGDLS, CDR2 YYNGEE. This CDR3 spans 17 amino acids. J was trimmed by 7 bases and V by 2 bases; bases with no gene match: 11.

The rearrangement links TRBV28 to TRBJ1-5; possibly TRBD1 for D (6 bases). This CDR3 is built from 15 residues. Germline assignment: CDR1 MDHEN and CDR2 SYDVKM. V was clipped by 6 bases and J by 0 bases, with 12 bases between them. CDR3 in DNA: TGTGCCAGCAGGGGGGGGCACCTTAGCAATCAGCCCCAGCATTTT. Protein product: CASRGGHLSNQPQHF.

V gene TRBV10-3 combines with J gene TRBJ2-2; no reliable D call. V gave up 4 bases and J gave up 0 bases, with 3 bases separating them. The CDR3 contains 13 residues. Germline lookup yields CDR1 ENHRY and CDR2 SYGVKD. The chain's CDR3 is CAISAANTGELFF. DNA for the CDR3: TGTGCCATCAGTGCGGCGAACACCGGGGAGCTGTTTTTT.

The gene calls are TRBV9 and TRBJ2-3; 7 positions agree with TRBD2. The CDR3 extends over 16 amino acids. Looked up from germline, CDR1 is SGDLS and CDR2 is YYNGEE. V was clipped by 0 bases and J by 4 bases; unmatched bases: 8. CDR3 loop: CASSVGGRVGADTQYF. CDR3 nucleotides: TGTGCCAGCAGCGTAGGGGGGAGGGTAGGCGCAGATACGCAGTATTTT.

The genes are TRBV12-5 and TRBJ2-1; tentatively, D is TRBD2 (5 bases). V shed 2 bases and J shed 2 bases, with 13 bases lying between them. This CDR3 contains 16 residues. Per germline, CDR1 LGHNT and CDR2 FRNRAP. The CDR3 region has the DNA TGTGCTAGTGGTTTGTGGGGAGCGGCAACCTACAATGAGCAGTTCTTC. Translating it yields CASGLWGAATYNEQFF.

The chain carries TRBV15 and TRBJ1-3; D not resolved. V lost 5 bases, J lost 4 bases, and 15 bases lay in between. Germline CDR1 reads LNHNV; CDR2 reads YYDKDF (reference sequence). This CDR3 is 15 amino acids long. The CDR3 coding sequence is TGTGCCACCAGCGGACTACCGAGTGCCGGAAACACCATATATTTT. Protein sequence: CATSGLPSAGNTIYF.

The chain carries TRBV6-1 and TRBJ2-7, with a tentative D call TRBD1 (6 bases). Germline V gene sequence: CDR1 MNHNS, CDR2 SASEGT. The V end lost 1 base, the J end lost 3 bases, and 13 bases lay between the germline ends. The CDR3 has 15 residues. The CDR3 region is CASSEGTALYYEQYF. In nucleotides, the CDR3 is TGTGCCAGCAGTGAAGGGACAGCCCTCTACTACGAGCAGTACTTC.

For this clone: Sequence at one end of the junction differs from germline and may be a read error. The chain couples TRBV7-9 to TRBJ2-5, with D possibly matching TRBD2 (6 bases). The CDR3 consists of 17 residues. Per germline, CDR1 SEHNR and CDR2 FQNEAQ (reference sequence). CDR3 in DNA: TGTGCCAACAGCGACCCCCTCGGCGGAGGGGATCAAGAGACCCAGTACTTC. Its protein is CANSDPLGGGDQETQYF.

CDR3 DNA sequence: TGTGCCACCAGCAGAGATCTGGCAGGGGTTGGGTACGAGCAGTACTTC. It yields the protein CATSRDLAGVGYEQYF. The rearrangement uses TRBV15 and TRBJ2-7, with a possible D match to TRBD1 (6 bases). The germline gives CDR1 LNHNV, CDR2 YYDKDF (reference sequence). The CDR3 is made up of 16 amino acids. The V end lost 0 bases, the J end lost 4 bases, and 16 bases lay between the germline ends.